Sequencing of this T cell receptor (beta chain) was carried out in a study of cytomegalovirus exposure and HLA in healthy donors. Overall study context: Out of about 360 genotyped donors, about 80% belonged to the Caucasian-associated ancestry cluster. Study-level points and caveats: The study put 150 or so TCR beta chains on its list as cytomegalovirus-associated. Among TCR beta chains of equal frequency, HLA-associated ones were more clonally expanded in a later analysis.

Primers for the PCR totalled 60 Vbeta and 13 Jbeta. Generated by immunoSEQ multiplex PCR, the TCRdb table keeps only in-frame clones and is missing some. The repertoire holds under 90,000 clones, 85% to 90% seen once, with roughly 2.2% in the top ten. Points on this clone: Its specificity is not known.

Germline assignment: CDR1 MDHEN and CDR2 SYDVKM. The CDR3 is 15 amino acids. The V end was cut by 6 bases, the J end by 1 base, with 13 bases between. The sample was PBMCs. The receptor was derived from a man between 18 and 29 years old in good health and CMV-seronegative. This chain uses TRBV28 with TRBJ1-5; tentative D call: TRBD1 (5 bases). For the CDR3, the DNA is TGTGCCAGCAGGCCTGCAGGGTTCAGCAATCAGCCCCAGCATTTT. Amino acids: CASRPAGFSNQPQHF.